Listed below are T cell receptor beta chains from one sample, sequenced in a study of blood T cell repertoires in COVID-19. Method: immunoSEQ multiplex PCR; TCRdb's copy keeps in-frame clones and lacks some. The sample yields approximately 200,000 clones, about nine tenths seen once. Sequenced material: PBMCs or T cells enriched from blood (not recorded which). The receptors derive from a woman in her twenties or thirties who had recovered from COVID-19. Both conserved end residues are part of each CDR3. Each record gives: J gene, D gene, V gene, clone size, CDR3 DNA, CDR3 protein. The D gene is left open where the match is weak. Size is stated for part of the rows, as once, few or many counts, or as a class when the clone is expanded.

j_gene: TRBJ1-6
d_gene: .
v_gene: TRBV3-1/TRBV3-2
abundance: .
CDR3nt: TGTGCCAGCAGCCAAGAACGTCCTGGGGAGGGTAATTCACCCCTCCACTTT
CDR3aa: CASSQERPGEGNSPLHF

j_gene: TRBJ1-1
d_gene: .
v_gene: TRBV10-3
abundance: .
CDR3nt: TGTGCCATCAGCTTCAGGGGCTCGAACACTGAAGCTTTCTTT
CDR3aa: CAISFRGSNTEAFF

j_gene: TRBJ1-5
d_gene: .
v_gene: TRBV7-2
abundance: .
CDR3nt: TGTGCCAGCACCCTCCGAGGGAATCAGCCCCAGCATTTT
CDR3aa: CASTLRGNQPQHF

j_gene: TRBJ2-1
d_gene: .
v_gene: TRBV6-5
abundance: .
CDR3nt: TGTGCCAGCAGTTCGTACAGGGTCTACTCCTACAATGAGCAGTTCTTC
CDR3aa: CASSSYRVYSYNEQFF

j_gene: TRBJ2-7
d_gene: .
v_gene: TRBV6-5
abundance: .
CDR3nt: TGTGCCAGCAGTTCAACCCGACAGTCCTACGAGCAGTACTTC
CDR3aa: CASSSTRQSYEQYF

j_gene: TRBJ2-1
d_gene: .
v_gene: TRBV2
abundance: few
CDR3nt: TGTGCCAGCAGAGCTAGAACCTACAATGAGCAGTTCTTC
CDR3aa: CASRARTYNEQFF

j_gene: TRBJ2-1
d_gene: .
v_gene: TRBV29-1
abundance: few
CDR3nt: TGCAGCGTTGTTGTGTATTACAATGAGCAGTTCTTC
CDR3aa: CSVVVYYNEQFF

j_gene: TRBJ1-1
d_gene: .
v_gene: TRBV29-1
abundance: .
CDR3nt: TGCAGCGGATCGGACAGAGACGCTTTCTTT
CDR3aa: CSGSDRDAFF

j_gene: TRBJ1-3
d_gene: .
v_gene: TRBV9
abundance: .
CDR3nt: TGTGCCAGCAGCGTAGCGGTAGCTGGAAACACCATATATTTT
CDR3aa: CASSVAVAGNTIYF

j_gene: TRBJ1-1
d_gene: .
v_gene: TRBV7-3
abundance: .
CDR3nt: TGTGCCAGCAGCCCAACCCTAGTCTCGGTGAACACTGAAGCTTTCTTT
CDR3aa: CASSPTLVSVNTEAFF

j_gene: TRBJ1-3
d_gene: .
v_gene: TRBV11-2
abundance: once
CDR3nt: TGTGCCAGCAGCCCTCAGACAGGCCTCTCTGGAAACACCATATATTTT
CDR3aa: CASSPQTGLSGNTIYF

j_gene: TRBJ1-1
d_gene: TRBD1
v_gene: TRBV11-3
abundance: .
CDR3nt: TGTGCCAGCAGCTTAGAAGGGACAGCGAACACTGAAGCTTTCTTT
CDR3aa: CASSLEGTANTEAFF

j_gene: TRBJ1-2
d_gene: .
v_gene: TRBV15
abundance: .
CDR3nt: TGTGCCACCAGCAGAGAGCAGGGGCTCACGGGCTACACCTTC
CDR3aa: CATSREQGLTGYTF

j_gene: TRBJ2-6
d_gene: TRBD1
v_gene: TRBV29-1
abundance: .
CDR3nt: TGCAGCGTAGCGACAGGGGGAGCGGGGGCCAACGTCCTGACTTTC
CDR3aa: CSVATGGAGANVLTF

j_gene: TRBJ1-2
d_gene: .
v_gene: TRBV7-2
abundance: once
CDR3nt: TGTGCCAGCAGCCCGGGATTGTATGGCTACACCTTC
CDR3aa: CASSPGLYGYTF

j_gene: TRBJ1-5
d_gene: TRBD1
v_gene: TRBV6-4
abundance: .
CDR3nt: TGTGCCAGCAGTGAGACAGGGGAGCCCAATCAGCCCCAGCATTTT
CDR3aa: CASSETGEPNQPQHF

j_gene: TRBJ1-1
d_gene: .
v_gene: TRBV9
abundance: .
CDR3nt: TGTGCCAGCAGCCTTGACCTTAACAGTGAAGCTTTCTTT
CDR3aa: CASSLDLNSEAFF

j_gene: TRBJ1-3
d_gene: .
v_gene: TRBV14
abundance: once
CDR3nt: TGTGCCAGCAGATTACAGGGATCCGGAAACACCATATATTTT
CDR3aa: CASRLQGSGNTIYF

j_gene: TRBJ2-3
d_gene: .
v_gene: TRBV19
abundance: .
CDR3nt: TGTGCCAGTAGTATGATGAGGGCCGCAGATACGCAGTATTTT
CDR3aa: CASSMMRAADTQYF

j_gene: TRBJ1-2
d_gene: .
v_gene: TRBV7-6
abundance: .
CDR3nt: TGTGCCAGCAGCTTAAGATCGGGTGATGGCTACACCTTC
CDR3aa: CASSLRSGDGYTF

j_gene: TRBJ2-5
d_gene: .
v_gene: TRBV28
abundance: .
CDR3nt: TGTGCCAGCAGTCGCGGACTTCTCCAAGAGACCCAGTACTTC
CDR3aa: CASSRGLLQETQYF

j_gene: TRBJ2-1
d_gene: TRBD2
v_gene: TRBV7-9
abundance: .
CDR3nt: TGTGCCAGCAGCTCCATTAGGGGAACTAGCGGGGACCATGAGCAGTTCTTC
CDR3aa: CASSSIRGTSGDHEQFF

j_gene: TRBJ1-1
d_gene: .
v_gene: TRBV5-6
abundance: .
CDR3nt: TGTGCCAGCAGCTCGACGGAATATAGGGGGAAGGACACTGAAGCTTTCTTT
CDR3aa: CASSSTEYRGKDTEAFF

j_gene: TRBJ1-1
d_gene: .
v_gene: TRBV6-5
abundance: .
CDR3nt: TGTGCCAGCAGTTTATACAGGGTCGACACTGAAGCTTTCTTT
CDR3aa: CASSLYRVDTEAFF

j_gene: TRBJ1-2
d_gene: TRBD1
v_gene: TRBV29-1
abundance: .
CDR3nt: TGCAGCGTTGTGACAGGGACCTATGGCTACACCTTC
CDR3aa: CSVVTGTYGYTF

j_gene: TRBJ2-3
d_gene: TRBD2
v_gene: TRBV28
abundance: .
CDR3nt: TGTGCCAGCAGTTTACCAAGCGGGGGGGGAGATACGCAGTATTTT
CDR3aa: CASSLPSGGGDTQYF

j_gene: TRBJ1-3
d_gene: TRBD1
v_gene: TRBV6-6
abundance: once
CDR3nt: TGTGCCAGCAGTTACGCGACAGGGCCCACTGGAAACACCATATATTTT
CDR3aa: CASSYATGPTGNTIYF

j_gene: TRBJ1-2
d_gene: .
v_gene: TRBV19
abundance: .
CDR3nt: TGTGCCAGTTCGGAGAGGGGAGGCGATGGCTACACCTTC
CDR3aa: CASSERGGDGYTF

j_gene: TRBJ2-5
d_gene: TRBD2
v_gene: TRBV6-6
abundance: .
CDR3nt: TGTGCCAGCAGTTACTCCCAGGCCCGCGGGGGCCAGTACTTC
CDR3aa: CASSYSQARGGQYF

j_gene: TRBJ2-7
d_gene: TRBD2
v_gene: TRBV7-2
abundance: .
CDR3nt: TGTGCCAGCAGCACACTAGCGGGCGATTACTACGAGCAGTACTTC
CDR3aa: CASSTLAGDYYEQYF

j_gene: TRBJ2-3
d_gene: .
v_gene: TRBV5-3
abundance: .
CDR3nt: TGTGCCAGAAGCCGTGTCAGGATCCGCACAGATACGCAGTATTTT
CDR3aa: CARSRVRIRTDTQYF

j_gene: TRBJ2-1
d_gene: .
v_gene: TRBV18
abundance: .
CDR3nt: TGTGCCAGCTCACCACCGGCGGCAGGGGTGTTGAATGAGCAGTTCTTC
CDR3aa: CASSPPAAGVLNEQFF

j_gene: TRBJ1-1
d_gene: .
v_gene: TRBV7-9
abundance: .
CDR3nt: TGTGCCAGCAGCTCCTACAGCGTCGGGGGTACTGAAGCTTTCTTT
CDR3aa: CASSSYSVGGTEAFF

j_gene: TRBJ2-1
d_gene: TRBD2
v_gene: TRBV7-2
abundance: .
CDR3nt: TGTGCCAGCAGCTCCCAGAGAGCGGGGGGCGGTCTTAAGTTCTTC
CDR3aa: CASSSQRAGGGLKFF

j_gene: TRBJ2-2
d_gene: .
v_gene: TRBV4-2
abundance: .
CDR3nt: TGTGCCAGCAGCCCGCCCGGGACAATCCCCGGGGAGCTGTTTTTT
CDR3aa: CASSPPGTIPGELFF

j_gene: TRBJ2-7
d_gene: TRBD2
v_gene: TRBV4-2
abundance: .
CDR3nt: TGTGCCAGCAGCCACCCGGGACTAGCCTACGAGCAGTACTTC
CDR3aa: CASSHPGLAYEQYF

j_gene: TRBJ2-3
d_gene: .
v_gene: TRBV19
abundance: .
CDR3nt: TGTGCCACCGGACTACCAGATACGCAGTATTTT
CDR3aa: CATGLPDTQYF

j_gene: TRBJ2-1
d_gene: .
v_gene: TRBV29-1
abundance: .
CDR3nt: TGCAGCGTTGAGGAGGTTCGTTGGAATGAGCAGTTCTTC
CDR3aa: CSVEEVRWNEQFF

j_gene: TRBJ1-1
d_gene: .
v_gene: TRBV7-9
abundance: once
CDR3nt: TGTGCCAGCAGCCCACCTTGGGACTACACTGAAGCTTTCTTT
CDR3aa: CASSPPWDYTEAFF

j_gene: TRBJ1-1
d_gene: .
v_gene: TRBV9
abundance: .
CDR3nt: TGTGCCAGCAGCGCCGGTTCTGAAGCTTTCTTT
CDR3aa: CASSAGSEAFF

j_gene: TRBJ1-4
d_gene: .
v_gene: TRBV6-2/TRBV6-3
abundance: .
CDR3nt: TGTGCCAGCAGTGCCAACAGGCTTGGGGAAAAACTGTTTTTT
CDR3aa: CASSANRLGEKLFF

j_gene: TRBJ1-6
d_gene: TRBD1
v_gene: TRBV7-2
abundance: .
CDR3nt: TGTGCCAGCAGATTCGACAGGGCTTTGGGTTCACCCCTCCACTTT
CDR3aa: CASRFDRALGSPLHF